This record covers a single T cell receptor (beta chain). Its antigen is currently unknown. Unique molecular identifiers were carried by the TCR beta cDNA libraries. From the PCR reads, TCRdb called clonotypes with MiXCR, one entry per CDR3 protein. Seen here are a few hundred thousand distinct CDR3 sequences, approximately 34% observed once, and the top ten hold around 5%. The source of the sample is a study of post-analysis software for immune sequencing data. Overall study findings and caveats: Patients had higher frequencies than controls of about five TRBV segments, including TRBV5-6, TRBV5-1 and TRBV20-1.

The germline gives CDR1 KGHDR, CDR2 SFDVKD. Trimming at V came to 3 bases and at J to 5 bases, leaving 3 bases not matched to a gene. The CDR3 has 15 amino acids. This receptor was taken from a girl between 10 and 17 years old with multiple sclerosis. The sequencing sample was made of blood. The chain has TRBV24-1 and TRBJ1-4, with 9 bases identical to TRBD1. CDR3 in DNA: TGTGCCACCAGTGATGGAGGACAGGGGAATGAAAAACTGTTTTTT. This codes for CATSDGGQGNEKLFF.